This TCR beta chain was found in a study of blood T cell repertoires in COVID-19. Study overall: T cells, B-cell-depleted T cells, or PBMCs supplied cDNA or gDNA.

The CDR3 totals 14 residues. Germline CDR1 is LNHDA and CDR2 is SQIVND (reference sequence). Trimming took off 4 bases at V and 5 bases at J, with 14 bases between the two ends. In the original processing: Reference gene primer amplification gave estimated nucleated cell counts. The table came from immunoSEQ multiplex PCR; TCRdb's copy has only in-frame clones and leaves some out. V, J and clone size are those of that table, while D and trimming were read from the DNA. The sample consists of 350,000 to 500,000 clones, around nine tenths of them appearing once. Input material: peripheral blood. The chain combines TRBV19 with TRBJ2-5; TRBD2 is a possible D gene (5 bases). This TCR derives from a man aged 18 to 30 with COVID-19, enrolled during active disease. The CDR3 loop reads CASSSGSSWETQYF. In nucleotides, the CDR3 is TGTGCCAGTAGTAGCGGGTCTAGCTGGGAGACCCAGTACTTC.